A selection of T cell receptor beta chains follows, all from one sample in a study of graft-versus-host responses after intestinal transplantation. The assay was immunoSEQ multiplex PCR, and TCRdb's table has in-frame clones only and misses some. The sample has 40,000 or so clones, around 94% seen once. The sequencing used PBMCs, collected 16 days after intestinal transplant. The receptors stem from a human patient who received an intestinal transplant, so some T cells may come from the graft donor. Both conserved end residues are part of each CDR3. A D gene is named only where the DNA matches it firmly. Not all rows give a size; the values are once, few, many and, for expanded clones, a class.

j_call,d_call,v_call,clone_size,cdr3_aa,cdr3_nt
TRBJ1-2,.,TRBV9,once,CASGSNRDPTNYGYTF,TGTGCCAGCGGGTCGAACCGGGACCCTACTAACTATGGCTACACCTTC
TRBJ2-1,TRBD2,TRBV4-1,.,CASSQTRLAGGVNEQFF,TGCGCCAGCAGCCAAACCCGTCTAGCGGGAGGTGTGAATGAGCAGTTCTTC
TRBJ2-1,.,TRBV7-2,.,CASSLVVTAYNEQFF,TGTGCCAGCAGCTTAGTGGTTACAGCCTACAATGAGCAGTTCTTC
TRBJ2-7,.,TRBV19,once,CASSIGRVSCEQYF,TGTGCCAGTAGTATAGGCCGGGTCAGTTGCGAGCAGTACTTC
TRBJ1-1,.,TRBV5-1,.,CASSSVVEDSEAFF,TGCGCCAGCAGCTCTGTTGTCGAGGACTCTGAAGCTTTCTTT
TRBJ1-4,.,TRBV9,.,CASSVGGPEKLFF,TGTGCCAGCAGCGTAGGGGGACCCGAAAAACTGTTTTTT
TRBJ2-7,.,TRBV7-2,.,CASSLGQSPYEQYF,TGTGCCAGCAGCTTAGGACAGTCACCCTACGAGCAGTACTTC
TRBJ2-7,TRBD2,TRBV2,.,CASSELVAGGRVYF,TGTGCCAGCAGTGAGTTAGTAGCGGGGGGACGAGTGTACTTC
TRBJ1-2,.,TRBV5-4,.,CASSLGDGLDGYTF,TGTGCCAGCAGCTTGGGGGACGGCCTGGATGGCTACACCTTC
TRBJ2-1,TRBD2,TRBV7-2,.,CASSRLAGRVVF,TGTGCCAGCAGCCGACTAGCGGGCCGGGTGGTCTTC
TRBJ1-6,.,TRBV5-6,.,CASSGGTRNVSPLHF,TGTGCCAGCAGCGGGGGTACACGGAATGTTTCACCCCTCCACTTT
TRBJ1-5,.,TRBV6-1,.,CASSVYVAQPQHF,TGTGCCAGCAGTGTTTACGTCGCTCAGCCCCAGCATTTT
TRBJ2-3,.,TRBV5-6,.,CASSLGDTQYF,TGTGCCAGCAGCTTAGGGGATACGCAGTATTTT
TRBJ1-1,.,TRBV13,.,CASSLGSNTEAFF,TGTGCCAGCAGCTTGGGGAGCAACACTGAAGCTTTCTTT
TRBJ1-2,.,TRBV19,.,CASSMSQPSGYTF,TGTGCCAGTAGTATGAGTCAGCCGAGCGGCTACACCTTC
TRBJ2-7,TRBD2,TRBV10-2,.,CASSPRADVAGVLYEQYF,TGCGCCAGCAGTCCCCGGGCTGATGTAGCGGGAGTACTCTACGAGCAGTACTTC
TRBJ2-7,TRBD2,TRBV27,once,CASHNLVDGRLSYEQYF,TGTGCCAGCCATAACTTGGTAGACGGGAGGCTTTCCTACGAGCAGTACTTC
TRBJ1-6,.,TRBV4-2,.,CASSQDSGDNSPLHF,TGTGCCAGCAGCCAAGACTCAGGGGATAATTCACCCCTCCACTTT
TRBJ2-1,TRBD1,TRBV2,.,CASRSRTGYNEQFF,TGTGCCAGCAGAAGCAGGACAGGGTACAATGAGCAGTTCTTC
TRBJ2-2,.,TRBV7-8,.,CASQPYGRTGELFF,TGTGCCAGCCAGCCTTACGGACGGACCGGGGAGCTGTTTTTT
TRBJ2-7,.,TRBV2,.,CATGEGRDYEQYF,TGTGCCACCGGAGAGGGAAGGGACTACGAGCAGTACTTC
TRBJ1-1,TRBD1,TRBV28,.,CASSLQMGRTGGFTEAFF,TGTGCCAGCAGTTTGCAAATGGGTCGGACAGGGGGATTCACTGAAGCTTTCTTT
TRBJ2-1,.,TRBV7-2,.,CASSLDNEQFF,TGTGCCAGCAGCTTAGACAATGAGCAGTTCTTC
TRBJ2-7,.,TRBV6-6,.,CASRGAHEQYF,TGTGCCAGCCGGGGGGCCCACGAGCAGTACTTC
TRBJ2-5,.,TRBV29-1,.,CSVDASIQETQYF,TGCAGCGTTGATGCGTCAATCCAAGAGACCCAGTACTTC
TRBJ2-7,.,TRBV6-1,.,CASSERRTSSYEQYF,TGTGCCAGCAGTGAACGGAGAACCTCTTCCTACGAGCAGTACTTC
TRBJ2-3,TRBD2,TRBV7-2,once,CASSPLAYTDTQYF,TGTGCCAGCAGCCCACTAGCGTACACAGATACGCAGTATTTT
TRBJ2-7,.,TRBV28,.,CASSLLTPGRLTQYEQYF,TGTGCCAGCAGTTTATTAACCCCCGGACGACTTACCCAATACGAGCAGTACTTC
TRBJ2-3,.,TRBV27,.,CASSLRDTQYF,TGTGCCAGCAGTCTCCGAGATACGCAGTATTTT